What follows is one TCR beta chain and its context. This clone appeared a single time. Its target antigen remains unknown. Base qualities are not provided; no much larger clone lies one nucleotide away. This sample was included in a study of blood T cell repertoires in COVID-19 (dated by TCRdb to the early 2020s). A note on the overall study: Collaborator samples came from the United States, Italy and Spain and covered acute and convalescent phases of COVID-19. The repertoires were made available in a free public database intended to serve as a resource for research on the immune response to SARS-CoV-2. The samples were drawn from the first 160 participants of the ongoing ImmuneRACE study and from about 1,200 subjects provided by 6 global collaborators. Nearly every sample came with metadata listing a de-identified subject ID, COVID-19 status, age in years and sex. The material from the prospective study consisted of cDNA or gDNA derived from T cells, B-cell-depleted T cells, or PBMCs. Where available, HLA class I and class II types were obtained from metadata supplied by the sample provider rather than from assay-based typing. Subjects who had been exposed to COVID-19, were actively infected with it, or had recovered from it provided the deeply sampled blood TCRbeta repertoires that made up the dataset.

Enrolling through a virtual design, the prospective study's participants ranged in age from roughly 18 to 95 years and lived across roughly 24 United States geographic areas. In the prospective study, participants were assigned to cohorts based on the clinical history participants reported in a screening survey and a study questionnaire. For ImmuneRACE Cohort 3, a participant was defined as recovered based on two consecutive negative NP/OP PCR tests, clearance by a healthcare professional, or resolution of symptoms. In the prospective study, mobile phlebotomists collected whole blood, serum and a nasopharyngeal or oropharyngeal swab from each participant. Additional blood draws and questionnaires over an approximately two-month period could optionally be provided by prospective study participants. Before DNA extraction, blood samples from the prospective study were shipped at room temperature or frozen.

From the cysteine through the phenylalanine, the CDR3 covers 15 amino acids. The sequence is cut down to CDR3 DNA, 45 bases in frame from base 1. As encoded in the germline V gene (reference sequence), CDR1 is SGHNT while CDR2 is YYREEE. V ends up 2 bases short and J 4 bases short, with an unmatched junction base count of 7. TCRbeta CDR3 regions were amplified from genomic DNA using the immunoSEQ Assay, a bias-controlled multiplex PCR. The original pipeline was this. The number of nucleated cells in each sample was estimated from the amplification of reference gene primers within the assay. Sequence reads were collapsed and filtered to measure the absolute abundance of every unique TCRbeta CDR3 rearrangement. For each sample, productive Simpson clonality was calculated as the square root of Simpson's diversity index over productive rearrangements. Held by TCRdb, this immuneACCESS table contains in-frame sequences only and omits some clones. Under half of the omission traces to an unresolved V gene where checked; the cause of the rest is unknown. V and J calls and clone size are as listed in that table; D and trimming were resolved from the DNA. The sample records a few hundred thousand clones, 80% to 90% of which are singletons. The ten largest clones capture 8.8% of the sample.

Results and caveats for the whole study, not just this receptor: The amount of clinical and demographic metadata varied by source and participant and was provided uncurated.

Recombination connected TRBV5-4 to TRBJ1-2, and TRBD1 aligns with 8 junction nucleotides. The clonotype comes from a man aged 35 to 55 who had recovered from COVID-19. The sequenced sample was PBMCs or T cells enriched from blood (not recorded which). Here is the DNA: TGTGCCAGCAGCTTACCAGGGGGCAACGGCTATGGCTACACCTTC. This yields the protein CASSLPGGNGYGYTF.